Listed below are T cell receptor beta chains from one sample, sequenced in a study of T cells after yellow fever vaccination. TCRdb re-analysed the 5' RACE reads in MiXCR, keeping a single row per CDR3 protein. Found here are 340,000 or so distinct CDR3 sequences, under 15% of them singletons; the top ten hold more than 3%. Sequenced here: CD4+ T cells sorted from PBMCs, sampled 15 days after the yellow fever booster vaccination. These receptors all stem from a man between 18 and 35 years old who received the YFV17D yellow fever vaccine. Each CDR3 is given with its conserved first and last residue. Fields, in order: J gene, V gene, CDR3 protein.

TRBJ2-5	TRBV19	CASSTRTGDETQYF
TRBJ2-7	TRBV3-1	CASSGTGGRGALSSYEQYF
TRBJ2-4	TRBV7-2	CASSFRGGNGIQYF
TRBJ2-3	TRBV27	CASSSSPRRDPDTQYF
TRBJ2-7	TRBV12-3/TRBV12-4	CASRPGTLSYEQYF
TRBJ2-3	TRBV7-2	CAIPQGAGGTDTQYF
TRBJ1-4	TRBV20-1	CSAHPGRDEKLFF
TRBJ1-1	TRBV7-2	CASSWSGVRFAEAFF
TRBJ1-5	TRBV20-1	CSAIFPNQPQHF
TRBJ2-5	TRBV5-1	CASSLYGTSEETQYF
TRBJ1-5	TRBV6-2/TRBV6-3	CASSYSARGQPQHF
TRBJ2-2	TRBV18	CASSPLLSYGTATNTGELFF
TRBJ2-1	TRBV3-1	CASSLGLARRGLRDEQFF
TRBJ2-3	TRBV6-5	CASSYLAHGASDTQYF
TRBJ2-6	TRBV5-1	CASTLLLGANVLTF
TRBJ2-5	TRBV4-3	CASSQQNGQLGETQYF
TRBJ1-1	TRBV2	CASRGQGGPAFF
TRBJ1-4	TRBV7-2	CASSLAPGAIKEKLFF
TRBJ2-3	TRBV9	CASSVQGVDTQYF
TRBJ2-3	TRBV4-1	CASSQEGQATSTDTQYF
TRBJ2-1	TRBV7-8	CASSLLRREQFF
TRBJ1-5	TRBV10-3	CASGDPVTPQHF
TRBJ2-2	TRBV10-1	CASSHLQGASTGELFF
TRBJ2-1	TRBV15	CATRGRNEQFF
TRBJ1-2	TRBV28	CASSWDRGDGYTF
TRBJ2-5	TRBV2	CASSERGQAVETQYF
TRBJ2-3	TRBV7-9	CASSANLGSTDTQYF
TRBJ2-2	TRBV15	CATSSRDRGSGELFF
TRBJ1-6	TRBV6-2/TRBV6-3	CASSYSIGQGGGSPLHF
TRBJ2-5	TRBV7-2	CASSQTSGGRQETQYF
TRBJ2-1	TRBV10-3	CAISEHSENYEQFF
TRBJ2-5	TRBV5-4	CASSSYSRTGPHETQYF
TRBJ1-4	TRBV18	CASYPAQQISREKLFF
TRBJ2-7	TRBV6-5	CASHPRGRRDRTAYEQYF
TRBJ1-4	TRBV12-3/TRBV12-4	CASSLLVSEKLFF
TRBJ1-5	TRBV4-1	CASSQVGRGSNQPQHF
TRBJ2-3	TRBV4-3	CASSQDRPTGFYTDTQYF
TRBJ2-1	TRBV30	CAWSEFYEQFF
TRBJ2-7	TRBV7-8	CASSRRGTGVLVEQYF
TRBJ2-5	TRBV19	CASSIGGETQYF
TRBJ2-1	TRBV12-3/TRBV12-4	CASIPRTGDFSNEQFF
TRBJ1-1	TRBV5-1	CASSLGGGAGTEAFF